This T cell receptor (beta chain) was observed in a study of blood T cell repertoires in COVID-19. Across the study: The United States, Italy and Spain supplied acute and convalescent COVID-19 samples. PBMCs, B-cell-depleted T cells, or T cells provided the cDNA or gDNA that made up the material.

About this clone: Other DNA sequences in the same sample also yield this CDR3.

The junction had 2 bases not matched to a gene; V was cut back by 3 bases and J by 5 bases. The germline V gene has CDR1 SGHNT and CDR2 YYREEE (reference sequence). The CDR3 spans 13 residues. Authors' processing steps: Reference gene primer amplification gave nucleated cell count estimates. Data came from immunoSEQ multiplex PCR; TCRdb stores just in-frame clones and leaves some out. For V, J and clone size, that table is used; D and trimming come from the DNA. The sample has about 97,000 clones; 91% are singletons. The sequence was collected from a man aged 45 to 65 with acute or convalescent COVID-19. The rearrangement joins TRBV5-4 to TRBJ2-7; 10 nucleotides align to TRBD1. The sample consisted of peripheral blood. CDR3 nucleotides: TGTGCCAGCAGCTGGGACAGGGGAAACGAGCAGTACTTC. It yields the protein CASSWDRGNEQYF.